This T cell receptor (beta chain) was documented in a study of cytotoxic CD8 clonotypes in ibrutinib-treated CLL. The method was immunoSEQ multiplex PCR; TCRdb's version includes in-frame clones alone and lacks a portion of them. The repertoire includes roughly 200,000 clones, over 65% of them detected once, and more than 4.5% sits in the top ten. V dropped 2 bases and J dropped 0 bases, with 8 bases sitting between them. Per the germline V gene, CDR1 is SNHLY and CDR2 is FYNNEI. This CDR3 region has 15 residues. This TCR came from a human donor with chronic lymphocytic leukemia. Material: PBMCs, obtained after 12 months of ibrutinib treatment. The rearrangement joins TRBV2 to TRBJ1-3, with D maybe TRBD1 (5 bases). CDR3 protein: CASSEKQVSGNTIYF. The CDR3 DNA reads TGTGCCAGCAGTGAAAAACAGGTCTCTGGAAACACCATATATTTT.